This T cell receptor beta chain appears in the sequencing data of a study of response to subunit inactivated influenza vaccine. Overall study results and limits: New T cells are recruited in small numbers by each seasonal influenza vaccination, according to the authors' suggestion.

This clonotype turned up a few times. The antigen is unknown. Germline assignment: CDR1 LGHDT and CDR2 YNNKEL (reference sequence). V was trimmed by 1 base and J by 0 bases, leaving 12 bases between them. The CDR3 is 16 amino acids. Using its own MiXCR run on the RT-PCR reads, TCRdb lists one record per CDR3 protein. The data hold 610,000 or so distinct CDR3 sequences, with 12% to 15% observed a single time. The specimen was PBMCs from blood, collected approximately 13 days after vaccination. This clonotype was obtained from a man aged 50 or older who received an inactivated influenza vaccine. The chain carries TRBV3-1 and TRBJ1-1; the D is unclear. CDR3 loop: CASSQGSRRLNTEAFF. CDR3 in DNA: TGTGCCAGCAGCCAAGGTTCGAGAAGGTTGAACACTGAAGCTTTCTTT. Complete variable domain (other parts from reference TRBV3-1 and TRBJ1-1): DTAVSQTPKYLVTQMGNDKSIKCEQNLGHDTMYWYKQDSKKFLKIMFSYNNKELIINETVPNRFSPKSPDKAHLNLHINSLELGDSAVYFCASSQGSRRLNTEAFFGQGTRLTVV.